Below are 11 T cell receptor beta chains sequenced from a single sample in a study of beta chain features in type 1 diabetes. Study-wide results and limits: When Type 1 diabetes patients were examined, their TCRB CDR3s proved moderately but significantly shorter in all four CD4+ subsets.

TCRB transcripts that were expressed got sequenced, as all of the isolated RNA had been reverse transcribed. TCRdb's table, derived via immunoSEQ multiplex PCR, lists solely in-frame clones and lacks some. The sample has 300,000 or so clones, around 9.3% seen once. Antigens of these TCRs are unknown. The specimen sequenced was central memory CD4+ T cells from blood. These receptors all come from a man aged 30 to 39 with type 1 diabetes.

This clone occurred a few times. This rearrangement joins TRBV6-5 to TRBJ2-3; 10 bases match TRBD1. J was trimmed by 6 bases and V by 0 bases; bases with no gene match: 3. From germline, CDR1 is MNHEY and CDR2 SVGAGI. This CDR3 comprises 15 residues. CDR3 sequence (DNA): TGTGCCAGCAGTTACTCTGGGACAGGGGAGGATACGCAGTATTTT. As protein: CASSYSGTGEDTQYF.

The rearrangement joins TRBV7-2 to TRBJ2-7, with a possible D match to TRBD2 (6 bases). This CDR3 is built from 14 residues. Germline assignment: CDR1 SGHTA and CDR2 FQGNSA. Trimming shortened V by 1 base and J by 2 bases, and 9 bases separated the two germline ends. The DNA of the CDR3 is TGTGCCAGCAGCTTAGGCGGGAAACCCTACGAGCAGTACTTC. Translated: CASSLGGKPYEQYF.

The sample holds many counts of this clone. The chain uses TRBV7-2 and TRBJ2-1; TRBD2 agrees at 8 bases. Germline trimming cut 4 bases from V and 8 bases from J; bases unmatched to any gene: 13. The germline gives CDR1 SGHTA, CDR2 FQGNSA. The CDR3 totals 16 residues. The CDR3 is CASSSQTSGEGDEQFF. The CDR3 nucleotides read TGTGCCAGCAGCTCGCAAACTAGCGGCGAAGGCGATGAGCAGTTCTTC.

This clone appeared a few times. The chain is built from TRBV28 and TRBJ2-5; D is unresolved. CDR3 size: 12 residues. Germline CDR1 MDHEN, CDR2 SYDVKM. V shed 3 bases and J shed 9 bases, with 11 bases lying between them. In DNA form, the CDR3 reads TGTGCCAGCAGTTTGAGGTCCCGTTCCCAGTACTTC. Translated: CASSLRSRSQYF.

This chain joins TRBV2 and TRBJ2-7; 7 bases match TRBD2. The CDR3 is 15 residues long. The trim removed 0 bases at V and 3 bases at J, leaving 5 bases unmatched. Germline lookup yields CDR1 SNHLY and CDR2 FYNNEI. CDR3 in DNA: TGTGCCAGCAGTGAAGCGGCGCTAGCGGACTACGAGCAGTACTTC. This sequence encodes CASSEAALADYEQYF.

This clone was observed a handful of times. The CDR3: CASIVGTGLYEQYF. The CDR3 DNA is TGTGCCAGCATAGTCGGGACAGGACTTTACGAGCAGTACTTC. The J gene is TRBJ2-7, the V gene TRBV2; 8 bases are a match to TRBD1. Trimming removed 7 bases from V and 4 bases from J; junction bases left unmatched: 9. CDR1 and CDR2 (germline): SNHLY, FYNNEI. This CDR3 has 14 residues.

This clone was seen at least ten times. The rearrangement uses TRBV14 and TRBJ2-3; 8 nucleotides agree with TRBD2. The CDR3 extends over 17 amino acids. In germline, CDR1 is SGHDN, CDR2 FVKESK. Trimming removed 4 bases from V and 0 bases from J; junction bases left unmatched: 9. CDR3 region: CASSLNRIAGSTDTQYF. The CDR3 nucleotides read TGTGCCAGCAGCCTAAATCGAATAGCGGGGAGCACAGATACGCAGTATTTT.

This clone was found many times. The rearrangement joins TRBV19 to TRBJ1-5; D ambiguous. V was pared by 6 bases and J by 10 bases, with 13 bases between. CDR1 and CDR2 from the germline V gene are LNHDA and SQIVND (reference sequence). CDR3 length equals 12 residues. The CDR3 is CASSLGRLPQHF. DNA for the CDR3: TGTGCCAGTAGCCTAGGACGGCTTCCCCAGCATTTT. Drawing the rest from reference TRBV19 and TRBJ1-5, the complete variable domain is DGGITQSPKYLFRKEGQNVTLSCEQNLNHDAMYWYRQDPGQGLRLIYYSQIVNDFQKGDIAEGYSVSREKKESFPLTVTSAQKNPTAFYLCASSLGRLPQHFGDGTRLSIL.

The CDR3 here is CASIPALLETQYF. The CDR3 DNA reads TGTGCCAGCATCCCCGCGCTGTTAGAGACCCAGTACTTC. V and J are TRBV7-2 and TRBJ2-5; D ambiguous. The CDR3 is 13 residues long. The germline gives CDR1 SGHTA, CDR2 FQGNSA. The ends were cut back, 7 bases at V and 4 bases at J, with 13 bases in the middle.

The chain joins TRBV6-5 to TRBJ1-1; no clear D. V lost 6 bases and J 4 bases, leaving 12 bases between the germline ends. Germline V gene lookup returns CDR1 MNHEY and CDR2 SVGAGI. The CDR3 length is 13 residues. The chain's CDR3 is CASSGDRGTEAFF. DNA for the CDR3: TGTGCCAGCAGCGGAGACCGGGGCACTGAAGCTTTCTTT.

This sequence joins TRBV4-3 and TRBJ2-2, with TRBD1 identical over 12 bases. V shed 0 bases and J 6 bases; nucleotides not matched to a gene: 5. The CDR3 is made up of 17 amino acids. Per germline, CDR1 LGHNA and CDR2 YSLEER. The CDR3 loop is CASSQEPGQGASGELFF. CDR3 sequence (DNA): TGCGCCAGCAGCCAAGAACCGGGACAGGGGGCGTCCGGGGAGCTGTTTTTT.